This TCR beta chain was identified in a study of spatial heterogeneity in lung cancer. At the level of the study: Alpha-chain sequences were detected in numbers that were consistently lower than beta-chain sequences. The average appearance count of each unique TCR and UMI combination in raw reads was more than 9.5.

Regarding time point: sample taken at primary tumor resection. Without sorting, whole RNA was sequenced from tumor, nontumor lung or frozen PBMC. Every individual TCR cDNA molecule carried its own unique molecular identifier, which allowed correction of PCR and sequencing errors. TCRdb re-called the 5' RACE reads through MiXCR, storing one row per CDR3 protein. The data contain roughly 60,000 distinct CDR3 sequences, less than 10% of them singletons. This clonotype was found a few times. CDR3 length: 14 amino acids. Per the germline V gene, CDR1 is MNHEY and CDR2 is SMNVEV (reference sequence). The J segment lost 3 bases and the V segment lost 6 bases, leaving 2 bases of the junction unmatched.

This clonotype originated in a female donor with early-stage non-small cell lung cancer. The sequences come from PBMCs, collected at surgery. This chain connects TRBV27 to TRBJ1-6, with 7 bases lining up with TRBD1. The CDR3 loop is CASRGQVYNSPLHF. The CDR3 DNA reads TGTGCCAGCAGAGGACAGGTCTATAATTCACCCCTCCACTTT.